The 2 T cell receptor beta chains given below trace back to one sample, sequenced in a study of T cells in tuberculosis. The table came from immunoSEQ multiplex PCR; TCRdb's copy has only in-frame clones and leaves some out. There are about 33,000 clones in the sample; about 90% occur only once, and roughly 6.4% lies in the top ten. The time point: new active TB diagnosis, blood taken before or within 7 days of starting treatment. Source: PBMCs, taken at tuberculosis diagnosis. The receptor set was obtained from an adult with tuberculosis. Some clones in this sample may be carry-over from other donors' samples.

This clone was recorded once. The rearrangement joins TRBV15 to TRBJ2-3, with TRBD2 matching 9 bases. The germline V gene has CDR1 LNHNV and CDR2 YYDKDF (reference sequence). The CDR3 runs 19 residues. V lost 7 bases and J lost 4; bases outside the gene matches: 21. CDR3 region: CATTNLGASGAMGPDTQYF. CDR3 DNA: TGTGCCACCACCAACTTAGGGGCTAGCGGGGCGATGGGTCCAGATACGCAGTATTTT. Full variable domain (outside the CDR3, taken from reference TRBV15 and TRBJ2-3): DAMVIQNPRYQVTQFGKPVTLSCSQTLNHNVMYWYQQKSSQAPKLLFHYYDKDFNNEADTPDNFQSRRPNTSFCFLDIRSPGLGDTAMYLCATTNLGASGAMGPDTQYFGPGTRLTVL.

V usage is TRBV28 and J usage is TRBJ1-2; 8 nucleotides line up with TRBD1. The length of the CDR3 is 14 residues. The V segment lost 6 bases and the J segment 7 bases; nucleotides outside the gene matches: 10. The germline gives CDR1 MDHEN, CDR2 SYDVKM. The CDR3 protein is CASREPGGAVGYTF. The DNA of the CDR3 is TGTGCCAGCAGGGAGCCAGGGGGCGCGGTTGGCTACACCTTC.